This is a list of T cell receptor beta chains from one sample in a study of identical twins. Via MiXCR, TCRdb re-called the 5' RACE reads, giving one row per CDR3 protein. This table has 400,000 to 500,000 distinct CDR3 sequences, approximately 18% appearing once. Sequences were obtained from naive T cells sorted from blood. The receptor set was obtained from a man between 45 and 60 years old in good health. CDR3s include the opening cysteine and the closing phenylalanine or tryptophan. The order of the fields is D gene, CDR3 length, clone size, J gene, V gene, CDR3 protein, CDR3 DNA. D genes are given only for firm matches. Not every row has a clone size; where given, it reads once, few, many or a size class.

d_call: TRBD1
cdr3_length: 15
clone_size: many
j_call: TRBJ2-7
v_call: TRBV5-1
cdr3_aa: CASSLGWQGALPTYF
cdr3_nt: TGCGCCAGCAGCTTGGGTTGGCAGGGGGCACTCCCCACGTACTTC

d_call: TRBD1
cdr3_length: 14
clone_size: many
j_call: TRBJ2-7
v_call: TRBV11-2
cdr3_aa: CASTLSRTGYEQYF
cdr3_nt: TGTGCCAGCACCCTGAGTAGGACAGGGTACGAGCAGTACTTC

d_call: .
cdr3_length: 16
clone_size: .
j_call: TRBJ2-7
v_call: TRBV7-9
cdr3_aa: CASSVIPLQETYEQYF
cdr3_nt: TGTGCCAGCAGCGTTATACCGTTACAGGAAACCTACGAGCAGTACTTC

d_call: TRBD2
cdr3_length: 13
clone_size: many
j_call: TRBJ2-5
v_call: TRBV20-1
cdr3_aa: CSATRDYEETQYF
cdr3_nt: TGCAGTGCTACCCGGGACTACGAAGAGACCCAGTACTTC

d_call: .
cdr3_length: 12
clone_size: many
j_call: TRBJ2-3
v_call: TRBV29-1
cdr3_aa: CSAAGVRGGRYF
cdr3_nt: TGCAGCGCAGCGGGTGTGAGAGGGGGTCGGTATTTT

d_call: .
cdr3_length: 13
clone_size: few
j_call: TRBJ2-1
v_call: TRBV9
cdr3_aa: CASSGGPSDEQFF
cdr3_nt: TGTGCCAGCAGCGGAGGTCCCTCCGACGAGCAGTTCTTC

d_call: TRBD2
cdr3_length: 16
clone_size: .
j_call: TRBJ2-1
v_call: TRBV4-3
cdr3_aa: CASDEPSGDYYWEQFF
cdr3_nt: TGCGCCAGCGACGAACCCAGCGGGGATTATTACTGGGAGCAGTTCTTC

d_call: .
cdr3_length: 18
clone_size: many
j_call: TRBJ2-6
v_call: TRBV11-1
cdr3_aa: CASSPDSVTRSGANVLTF
cdr3_nt: TGTGCCAGCAGCCCCGACAGTGTCACACGCTCTGGGGCCAACGTCCTGACTTTC

d_call: .
cdr3_length: 15
clone_size: once
j_call: TRBJ2-1
v_call: TRBV9
cdr3_aa: CASSGDLAFYNEQFF
cdr3_nt: TGTGCCAGCAGCGGAGATCTAGCGTTCTACAATGAGCAGTTCTTC

d_call: .
cdr3_length: 14
clone_size: few
j_call: TRBJ2-1
v_call: TRBV29-1
cdr3_aa: CSAGAGTAYNEQFF
cdr3_nt: TGCAGCGCTGGTGCGGGAACGGCCTACAATGAGCAGTTCTTC